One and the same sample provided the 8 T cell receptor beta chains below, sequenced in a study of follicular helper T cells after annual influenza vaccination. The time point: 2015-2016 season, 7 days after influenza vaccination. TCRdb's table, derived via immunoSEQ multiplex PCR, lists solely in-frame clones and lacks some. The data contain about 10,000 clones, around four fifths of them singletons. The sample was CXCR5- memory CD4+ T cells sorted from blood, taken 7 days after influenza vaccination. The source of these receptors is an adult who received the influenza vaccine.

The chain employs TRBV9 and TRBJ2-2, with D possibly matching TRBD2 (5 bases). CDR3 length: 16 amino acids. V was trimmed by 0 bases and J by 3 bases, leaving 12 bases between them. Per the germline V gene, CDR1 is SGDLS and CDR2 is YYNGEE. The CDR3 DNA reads TGTGCCAGCAGCGTAGAAGAGGGTCTCTACACCGGGGAGCTGTTTTTT. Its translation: CASSVEEGLYTGELFF.

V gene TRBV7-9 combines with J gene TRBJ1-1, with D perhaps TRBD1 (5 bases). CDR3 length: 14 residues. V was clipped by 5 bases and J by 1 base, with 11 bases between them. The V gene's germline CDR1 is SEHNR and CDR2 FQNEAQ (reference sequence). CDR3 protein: CASSQGGWNTEAFF. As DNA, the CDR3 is TGTGCCAGCAGCCAGGGCGGCTGGAACACTGAAGCTTTCTTT. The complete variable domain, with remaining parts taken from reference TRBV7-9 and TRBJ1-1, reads DTGVSQNPRHKITKRGQNVTFRCDPISEHNRLYWYRQTLGQGPEFLTYFQNEAQLEKSRLLSDRFSAERPKGSFSTLEIQRTEQGDSAMYLCASSQGGWNTEAFFGQGTRLTVV.

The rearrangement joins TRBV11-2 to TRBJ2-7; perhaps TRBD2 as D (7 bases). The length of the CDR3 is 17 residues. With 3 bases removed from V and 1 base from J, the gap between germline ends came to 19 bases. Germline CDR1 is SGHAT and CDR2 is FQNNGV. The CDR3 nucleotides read TGTGCCAGCAGCTTCCAGGGGCGGCGGGGGACTTCCTACGAGCAGTACTTC. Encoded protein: CASSFQGRRGTSYEQYF.

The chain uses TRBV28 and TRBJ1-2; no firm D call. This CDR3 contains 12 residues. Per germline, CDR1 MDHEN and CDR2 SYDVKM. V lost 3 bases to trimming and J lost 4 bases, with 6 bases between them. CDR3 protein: CASSFVGYGYTF. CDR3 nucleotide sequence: TGTGCCAGCAGTTTCGTCGGCTATGGCTACACCTTC.

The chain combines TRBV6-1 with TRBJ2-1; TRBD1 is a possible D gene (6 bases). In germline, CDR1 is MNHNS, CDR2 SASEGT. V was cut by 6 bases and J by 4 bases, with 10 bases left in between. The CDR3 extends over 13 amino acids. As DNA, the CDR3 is TGTGCCAGCAGAGAGGGGGTTTACAATGAGCAGTTCTTC. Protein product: CASREGVYNEQFF.

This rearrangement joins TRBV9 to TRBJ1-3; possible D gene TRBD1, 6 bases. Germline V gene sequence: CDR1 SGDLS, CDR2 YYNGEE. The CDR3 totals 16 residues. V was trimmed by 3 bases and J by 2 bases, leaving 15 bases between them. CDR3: CASSAYHSGAGNTIYF. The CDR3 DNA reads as TGTGCCAGCAGCGCCTATCACTCAGGGGCTGGAAACACCATATATTTT. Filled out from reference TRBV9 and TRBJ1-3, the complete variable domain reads DSGVTQTPKHLITATGQRVTLRCSPRSGDLSVYWYQQSLDQGLQFLIQYYNGEERAKGNILERFSAQQFPDLHSELNLSSLELGDSALYFCASSAYHSGAGNTIYFGEGSWLTVV.

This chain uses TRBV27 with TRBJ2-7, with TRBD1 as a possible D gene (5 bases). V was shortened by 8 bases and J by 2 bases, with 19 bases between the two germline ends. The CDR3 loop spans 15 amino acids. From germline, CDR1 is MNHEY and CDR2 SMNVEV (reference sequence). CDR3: CASQLSTGTTYEQYF. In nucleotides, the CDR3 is TGTGCCAGCCAACTCTCCACAGGCACGACCTACGAGCAGTACTTC.

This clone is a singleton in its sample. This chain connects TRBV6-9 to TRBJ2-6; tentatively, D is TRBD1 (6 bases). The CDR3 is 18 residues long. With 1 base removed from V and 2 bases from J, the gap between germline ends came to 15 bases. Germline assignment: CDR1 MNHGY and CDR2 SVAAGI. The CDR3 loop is CASSYYRVRGTGANVLTF. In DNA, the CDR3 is TGTGCCAGCAGTTATTATAGGGTTAGGGGGACTGGGGCCAACGTCCTGACTTTC.